The 24 T cell receptor beta chains in this list originate from one sample, sequenced in a study of T cells in Graves' hyperthyroidism and ophthalmopathy. Using RNA transcripts as the source, TCR beta CDR3 regions were amplified. When the TCR CDR3 underwent first-round RT-PCR, the HTBI primer set was used. MiXCR, applied by TCRdb to the multiplex PCR reads, yields one record per CDR3 protein. The data show about 290,000 distinct CDR3 sequences, with about 14% seen just once and 7% to 8.5% held by the top ten. Sequencing was performed on blood. These TCRs come from a woman aged 25 to 45 with Graves' hyperthyroidism that later progressed to Graves' ophthalmopathy.

This clonotype has ten or more counts. This chain links TRBV18 with TRBJ1-2; possibly TRBD1 for D (6 bases). V gave up 6 bases and J gave up 1 base, with 9 bases separating them. The germline V gene encodes CDR1 KGHSH and CDR2 LQKENI. The CDR3 totals 13 residues. The DNA of the CDR3 is TGTGCCAGCTCTCCGGACAGTAACTATGGCTACACCTTC. Its translation is CASSPDSNYGYTF.

This chain links TRBV27 with TRBJ1-3; D remains unclear. Per the germline V gene, CDR1 is MNHEY and CDR2 is SMNVEV (reference sequence). The CDR3 totals 17 residues. Trimming shortened V by 5 bases and J by 0 bases, and 17 bases separated the two germline ends. CDR3 in amino acids: CASSPTPSVGSGNTIYF. The DNA for the CDR3 is TGTGCCAGCAGTCCAACCCCCAGCGTGGGCTCTGGAAACACCATATATTTT.

In this sample, this clonotype turned up many times. The chain uses TRBV20-1 and TRBJ1-1; no firm D call. This CDR3 comprises 11 residues. Germline-derived CDR1 and CDR2 are DFQATT and SNEGSKA (reference sequence). The V end was cut by 2 bases, the J end by 3 bases, with 4 bases between. CDR3 sequence (DNA): TGCAGTGCTAGAAGGGACACTGAAGCTTTCTTT. Translated: CSARRDTEAFF.

J is TRBJ1-2 and V is TRBV20-1, with D unresolved. The CDR3 loop spans 14 amino acids. Germline assignment: CDR1 DFQATT and CDR2 SNEGSKA (reference sequence). The V and J ends lost 1 base and 4 bases respectively, with 13 bases between them. The CDR3: CSARVPEVFYGYTF. The CDR3 nucleotides read TGCAGTGCTAGAGTGCCGGAGGTTTTCTATGGCTACACCTTC.

This clonotype appeared many times. The gene calls are TRBV19 and TRBJ1-5; 7 nucleotides align to TRBD1. CDR1 and CDR2 from the germline V gene are LNHDA and SQIVND (reference sequence). This CDR3 comprises 13 residues. V lost 3 bases, J lost 15 bases, and 11 bases stayed unmatched. The CDR3 region is CASSMRGQVRRHF. Written as DNA, the CDR3 is TGTGCCAGTAGTATGAGAGGACAGGTCCGCCGGCATTTT. Full variable domain (rest looked up from reference TRBV19 and TRBJ1-5): DGGITQSPKYLFRKEGQNVTLSCEQNLNHDAMYWYRQDPGQGLRLIYYSQIVNDFQKGDIAEGYSVSREKKESFPLTVTSAQKNPTAFYLCASSMRGQVRRHFGDGTRLSIL.

The rearrangement uses TRBV9 and TRBJ2-2; 8 bases are a match to TRBD1. CDR1 and CDR2 from the germline V gene are SGDLS and YYNGEE. J gave up 1 base and V 3 bases, and 8 bases lay outside the gene matches. CDR3 length: 17 amino acids. This chain's CDR3 is CASSGTSGTGNTGELFF. The CDR3 bases are TGTGCCAGCAGCGGTACCTCCGGGACAGGGAACACCGGGGAGCTGTTTTTT.

At least ten counts were recorded for this clonotype. The chain uses TRBV2 and TRBJ2-3; 12 bases map to TRBD2. CDR1 is SNHLY, CDR2 FYNNEI, per germline. Germline trimming cut 6 bases from V and 1 base from J; bases unmatched to any gene: 5. The CDR3 covers 16 residues. CDR3 nucleotides: TGTGCCAGCAGGGGAGGACTAGCGGGACGCACAGATACGCAGTATTTT. It yields the protein CASRGGLAGRTDTQYF.

This clonotype came up many times. This chain connects TRBV29-1 to TRBJ2-3, with no clear D. V was shortened by 2 bases and J by 2 bases, with 14 bases between the two germline ends. The CDR3 is 15 residues long. Germline CDR1 is SQVTM and CDR2 is ANQGSEA. In nucleotides, the CDR3 is TGCAGCGTTGAACGGAGCTACGAACCCACAGATACGCAGTATTTT. As protein: CSVERSYEPTDTQYF.

This clonotype appeared many times. V and J are TRBV11-2 and TRBJ1-1, with D unresolved. In germline, CDR1 is SGHAT, CDR2 FQNNGV. The CDR3 is made up of 16 amino acids. Deletions cut 1 base from V and 1 base from J, with 13 bases between. CDR3 sequence (DNA): TGTGCCAGCAGCTTAGTTTTCCGGGTGGCGAACACTGAAGCTTTCTTT. Amino acid sequence: CASSLVFRVANTEAFF.

This chain connects TRBV6-1 to TRBJ1-4; a weak D match, TRBD1 (5 bases). Germline CDR1 MNHNS, CDR2 SASEGT. V dropped 7 bases and J dropped 6 bases, with 15 bases sitting between them. The CDR3 contains 14 residues. CDR3 region: CASTLIGGDEKLFF. CDR3 DNA: TGTGCCAGCACCCTGATCGGGGGAGATGAAAAACTGTTTTTT.

This clonotype was found many times. The chain recombines TRBV28 with TRBJ1-6, with a possible D match to TRBD1 (5 bases). The CDR3 loop spans 14 amino acids. Germline lookup yields CDR1 MDHEN and CDR2 SYDVKM. V lost 10 bases and J 7 bases, leaving 17 bases between the germline ends. The CDR3 sequence is CAISQGADNSPLHF. The CDR3 region has the DNA TGTGCCATCTCCCAAGGGGCGGACAATTCACCCCTCCACTTT.

In this sample, this clonotype turned up many times. The CDR3 spells CASSLPPSSPQHYNEQFF. CDR3 bases: TGTGCCAGCAGCTTACCCCCGTCCAGTCCCCAACACTACAATGAGCAGTTCTTC. This rearrangement joins TRBV7-9 to TRBJ2-1; unclear D gene. This CDR3 comprises 18 residues. V lost 2 bases and J lost 3, with 20 bases in between. Germline CDR1 and CDR2: SEHNR and FQNEAQ (reference sequence).

This clonotype has ten or more counts. The chain joins TRBV20-1 to TRBJ2-5, with TRBD1 matching over 9 bases. The CDR3 loop spans 15 amino acids. V shed 0 bases and J 3 bases; nucleotides not matched to a gene: 5. Germline assignment: CDR1 DFQATT and CDR2 SNEGSKA (reference sequence). Here the CDR3 reads CSARELGQGEETQYF. The CDR3 bases are TGCAGTGCTAGAGAGCTGGGACAGGGAGAAGAGACCCAGTACTTC.

This clonotype was counted at least ten times. This chain joins TRBV16 and TRBJ2-1; 8 positions agree with TRBD1. The germline CDR1 and CDR2 sequences are KGHSY and FQNENV. CDR3 length equals 16 residues. V lost 0 bases and J lost 5; bases outside the gene matches: 6. The CDR3: CASSQSARGHHNEQFF. The CDR3 DNA follows: TGTGCCAGCAGCCAATCGGCCAGGGGGCATCACAATGAGCAGTTCTTC.

As concerns this clonotype: A much larger clonotype is one base distant, so this may be a read error. The genes are TRBV30 and TRBJ2-5; D might be TRBD1 (5 bases). In germline, CDR1 is GTSNPN, CDR2 SVGIG (reference sequence). The CDR3 has 11 residues. The CDR3 nucleotides are TGTGCCTGGGACAGCCAGGAGACCCATTACTTC. As protein: CAWDSQETHYF. The variable domain in full, completed from reference TRBV30 and TRBJ2-5, reads SQTIHQWPATLVQPVGSPLSLECTVEGTSNPNLYWYRQAAGRGLQLLFYSVGIGQISSEVPQNLSASRPQDRQFILSSKKLLLSDSGFYLCAWDSQETHYFGPGTRLLVL.

The sample holds many counts of this clonotype. This chain joins TRBV18 and TRBJ2-4; no firm D call. Trimming took off 5 bases at V and 7 bases at J, with 18 bases between the two ends. Germline CDR1 reads KGHSH; CDR2 reads LQKENI. This CDR3 has 15 residues. CDR3 in amino acids: CASSYGTSGLNIQYF. The CDR3 DNA is TGTGCCAGCTCATATGGTACCTCCGGGCTCAACATTCAGTACTTC.

This clonotype has a handful of counts. It may be a read error: a sequence one base away is much more abundant. V and J are TRBV12-3 or TRBV12-4 and TRBJ2-7, with D possibly matching TRBD2 (5 bases). Deletions cut 6 bases from V and 9 bases from J, with 15 bases between. The length of the CDR3 is 12 residues. As DNA, the CDR3 is TGTGCCAGCAGCCGCGGGTGGAACGGGCAGTACTTC. Encoded protein: CASSRGWNGQYF.

A few counts support this clonotype. The rearrangement joins TRBV6-1 to TRBJ1-6, with a weak D call TRBD1 (6 bases). Germline CDR1 reads MNHNS; CDR2 reads SASEGT. V was trimmed by 5 bases and J by 8 bases, leaving 19 bases between them. The CDR3 loop spans 16 amino acids. CDR3 sequence: CASSNRDAGEYSPLHF. CDR3 sequence (DNA): TGTGCCAGCAGTAACCGGGACGCAGGGGAATATTCACCCCTCCACTTT.

Many counts were recorded for this clonotype. J is TRBJ1-2 and V is TRBV29-1, with 7 bases matching TRBD1. Germline CDR1 reads SQVTM; CDR2 reads ANQGSEA. With 4 bases clipped from V and 5 bases from J, the junction kept 7 bases outside the gene matches. The CDR3 spans 13 residues. CDR3 protein: CSVGIGGEYGYTF. Written as DNA, the CDR3 is TGCAGCGTTGGTATAGGGGGCGAGTATGGCTACACCTTC.

This clonotype was seen ten or more times. The CDR3 protein is CASSLQGDTQYF. CDR3 sequence (DNA): TGTGCCAGCAGCTTACAGGGAGATACGCAGTATTTT. This chain connects TRBV7-3 to TRBJ2-3; D perhaps matches TRBD1 (5 bases). The V and J ends lost 2 bases and 5 bases respectively, with 5 bases between them. Germline V gives CDR1 SGHTA, CDR2 FQGTGA. This CDR3 has 12 amino acids.

V usage is TRBV6-2 or TRBV6-3 and J usage is TRBJ2-5; TRBD2 aligns across 15 bases. Germline V CDR1 and CDR2: MNHEY, SVGEGT. The length of the CDR3 is 17 residues. The trim removed 5 bases at V and 4 bases at J, leaving 8 bases unmatched. This CDR3 reads CASSHRTSGRALETQYF. In nucleotides, the CDR3 is TGTGCCAGCAGTCATCGGACTAGCGGGAGGGCATTAGAGACCCAGTACTTC.

This clonotype was seen only a few times. The gene calls are TRBV25-1 and TRBJ1-1; D is undetermined. The CDR3 runs 12 residues. Per the germline V gene, CDR1 is MGHDK and CDR2 is SYGVNS. V was shortened by 2 bases and J by 1 base, with 2 bases between the two germline ends. The CDR3 bases are TGTGCCAGCAGTGAAAGGAACACTGAAGCTTTCTTT. Translation gives CASSERNTEAFF.

This clonotype occurred many times. The chain recombines TRBV10-3 with TRBJ2-2; 9 positions agree with TRBD1. The ends lost 8 bases at V and 2 bases at J; junction bases unmatched: 3. The germline V gene encodes CDR1 ENHRY and CDR2 SYGVKD. This CDR3 is 14 amino acids long. The DNA of the CDR3 is TGTGCCATCCTGGGACAGGGAAACACCGGGGAGCTGTTTTTT. This codes for CAILGQGNTGELFF.

The V call is TRBV20-1, the J call TRBJ1-1; D remains ambiguous. V lost 0 bases to trimming and J lost 3 bases, with 14 bases between them. The CDR3 is 15 residues long. The germline CDR1 and CDR2 sequences are DFQATT and SNEGSKA (reference sequence). Here the CDR3 DNA reads TGCAGTGCTAGAGAGGAGCCCGGGATATACACTGAAGCTTTCTTT. Protein sequence: CSAREEPGIYTEAFF.